This entry describes one T cell receptor (beta chain). What it binds is not known. Each CDR3 protein gets one entry after TCRdb re-called the reads with MiXCR. The sample lists about 900,000 distinct CDR3 sequences, less than 40% seen once, with over 11% in the top ten. Germline V gene sequence: CDR1 MNHNS, CDR2 SASEGT. There are 12 residues in the CDR3. With V trimmed by 10 bases and J by 2 bases, 4 bases remained unmatched. The data stem from a study of T cell repertoires in cytomegalovirus infection. As for the study in general: Shared public TCR beta signatures pointed to both CMV infection and a matching HLA type.

Study observations and caveats: The study found HLA-C-restricted CMV-specific TCR beta clonotypes dominating the ex vivo response.

This TCR was recovered from a human donor in good health (CMV status not recorded). Some clones in this sample may be carry-over from other donors' samples. This chain connects TRBV6-1 to TRBJ1-2; 7 bases match TRBD1. Sample: cultured CD8+ T cells from PBMCs, taken from culture after CMV antigen stimulation. In nucleotides, the CDR3 is TGTGCCACCCTACAGGGGAACTATGGCTACACCTTC. Protein: CATLQGNYGYTF.